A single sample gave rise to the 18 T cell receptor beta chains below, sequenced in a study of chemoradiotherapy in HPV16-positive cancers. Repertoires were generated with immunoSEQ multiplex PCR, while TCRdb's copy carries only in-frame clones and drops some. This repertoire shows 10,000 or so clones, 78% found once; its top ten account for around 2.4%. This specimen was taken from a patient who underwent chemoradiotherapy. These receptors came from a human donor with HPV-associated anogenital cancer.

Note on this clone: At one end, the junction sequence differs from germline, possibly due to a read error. This CDR3 reads CAIGPSPENLFF. The CDR3 DNA reads TGTGCCATTGGCCCTAGTCCCGAAAACCTGTTTTTT. The J gene is TRBJ1-4, the V gene TRBV10-3; D remains ambiguous. Germline values: CDR1 ENHRY, CDR2 SYGVKD. This CDR3 region has 12 residues.

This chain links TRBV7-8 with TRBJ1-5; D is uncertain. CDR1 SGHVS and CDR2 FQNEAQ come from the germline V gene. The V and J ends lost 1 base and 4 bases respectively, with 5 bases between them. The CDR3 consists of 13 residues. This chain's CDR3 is CASSLVMNQPQHF. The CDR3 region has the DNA TGTGCCAGCAGCTTAGTGATGAATCAGCCCCAGCATTTT.

Written as DNA, the CDR3 is TGTGCCAGCAGCCCCGGGGGCACAGATACGCAGTATTTT. This encodes CASSPGGTDTQYF. The chain couples TRBV11-2 to TRBJ2-3, with a weak D call TRBD2 (5 bases). The CDR3 totals 13 residues. CDR1 SGHAT and CDR2 FQNNGV come from the germline V gene. V shed 5 bases and J shed 1 base, with 7 bases lying between them.

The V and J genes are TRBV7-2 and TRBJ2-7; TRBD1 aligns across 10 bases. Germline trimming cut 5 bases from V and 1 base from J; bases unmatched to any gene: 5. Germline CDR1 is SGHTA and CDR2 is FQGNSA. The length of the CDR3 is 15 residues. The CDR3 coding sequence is TGTGCCAGCAGCCCGGGACAGGGGCGATCCTACGAGCAGTACTTC. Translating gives CASSPGQGRSYEQYF.

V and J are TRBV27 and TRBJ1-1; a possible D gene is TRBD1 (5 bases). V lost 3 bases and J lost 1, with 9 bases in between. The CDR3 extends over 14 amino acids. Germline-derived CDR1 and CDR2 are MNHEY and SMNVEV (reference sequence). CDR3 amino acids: CASSFRGTNTEAFF. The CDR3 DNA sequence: TGTGCCAGCAGTTTCCGGGGCACGAACACTGAAGCTTTCTTT.

The CDR3 protein is CASSSAGGTDTQYF. CDR3 nucleotides: TGTGCCAGCAGCTCAGCGGGGGGCACAGATACGCAGTATTTT. The chain uses TRBV7-3 and TRBJ2-3, with TRBD2 identical over 8 bases. CDR1 is SGHTA, CDR2 FQGTGA, per germline. V lost 4 bases and J lost 1; bases outside the gene matches: 1. The CDR3 is made up of 14 amino acids.

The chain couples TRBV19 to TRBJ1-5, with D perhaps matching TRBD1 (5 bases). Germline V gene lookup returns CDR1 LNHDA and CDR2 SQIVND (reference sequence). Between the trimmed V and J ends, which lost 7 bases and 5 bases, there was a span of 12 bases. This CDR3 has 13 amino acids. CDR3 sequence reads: CASMDTAHQPQHF. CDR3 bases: TGTGCCAGTATGGACACGGCACATCAGCCCCAGCATTTT.

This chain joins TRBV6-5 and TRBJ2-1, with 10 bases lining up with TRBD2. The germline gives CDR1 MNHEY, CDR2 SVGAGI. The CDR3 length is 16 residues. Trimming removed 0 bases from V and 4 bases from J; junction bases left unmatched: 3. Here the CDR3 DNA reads TGTGCCAGCAGTTACTCCACTAGCGGGGCGTACAATGAGCAGTTCTTC. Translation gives CASSYSTSGAYNEQFF.

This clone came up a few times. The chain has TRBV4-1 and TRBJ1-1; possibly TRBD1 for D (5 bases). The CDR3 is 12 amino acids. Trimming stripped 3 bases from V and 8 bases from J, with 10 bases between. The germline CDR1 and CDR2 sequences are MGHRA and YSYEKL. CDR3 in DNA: TGCGCCAGCAGCCACTCACAGGCGGAAGCTTTCTTT. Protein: CASSHSQAEAFF.

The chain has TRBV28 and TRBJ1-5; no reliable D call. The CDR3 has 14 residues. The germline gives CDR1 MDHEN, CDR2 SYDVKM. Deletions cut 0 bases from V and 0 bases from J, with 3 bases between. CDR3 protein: CASSLWVSNQPQHF. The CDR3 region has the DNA TGTGCCAGCAGTTTATGGGTTAGCAATCAGCCCCAGCATTTT.

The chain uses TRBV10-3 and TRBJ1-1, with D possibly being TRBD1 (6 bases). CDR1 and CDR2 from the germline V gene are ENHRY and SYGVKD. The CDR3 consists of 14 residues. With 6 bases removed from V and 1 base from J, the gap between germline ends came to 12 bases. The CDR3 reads CAIRGRQENTEAFF. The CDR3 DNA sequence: TGTGCCATCAGGGGCAGACAGGAGAACACTGAAGCTTTCTTT.

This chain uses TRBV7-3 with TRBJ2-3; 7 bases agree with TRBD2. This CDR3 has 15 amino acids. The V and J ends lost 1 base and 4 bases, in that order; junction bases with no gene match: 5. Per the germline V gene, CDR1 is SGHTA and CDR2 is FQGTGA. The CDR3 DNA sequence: TGTGCCAGCAGCTTAATGGCGGGGGTATCAGATACGCAGTATTTT. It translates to CASSLMAGVSDTQYF. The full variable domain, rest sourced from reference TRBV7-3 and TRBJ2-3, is GAGVSQTPSNKVTEKGKYVELRCDPISGHTALYWYRQSLGQGPEFLIYFQGTGAADDSGLPNDRFFAVRPEGSVSTLKIQRTERGDSAVYLCASSLMAGVSDTQYFGPGTRLTVL.

CDR3 region: CASSSLAGGSDEQFF. CDR3 coding DNA: TGTGCCAGCAGTTCCCTAGCGGGGGGGTCGGATGAGCAGTTCTTC. This chain uses TRBV28 with TRBJ2-1, with 12 bases lining up with TRBD2. V shed 4 bases and J 8 bases; nucleotides not matched to a gene: 6. The CDR3 is 15 amino acids. Germline values: CDR1 MDHEN, CDR2 SYDVKM.

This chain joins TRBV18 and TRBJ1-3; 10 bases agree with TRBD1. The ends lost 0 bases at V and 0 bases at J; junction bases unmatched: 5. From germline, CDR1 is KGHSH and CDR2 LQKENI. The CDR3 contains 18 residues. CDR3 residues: CASSPPLGQGFSGNTIYF. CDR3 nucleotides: TGTGCCAGCTCACCACCTCTGGGACAGGGGTTCTCTGGAAACACCATATATTTT.

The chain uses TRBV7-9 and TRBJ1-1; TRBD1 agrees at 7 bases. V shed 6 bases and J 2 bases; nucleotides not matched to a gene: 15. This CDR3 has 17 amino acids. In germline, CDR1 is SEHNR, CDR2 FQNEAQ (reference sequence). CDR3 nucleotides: TGTGCCAGCAGGTCAAACCAGGGGGGGGGAGTCAACACTGAAGCTTTCTTT. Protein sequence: CASRSNQGGGVNTEAFF.

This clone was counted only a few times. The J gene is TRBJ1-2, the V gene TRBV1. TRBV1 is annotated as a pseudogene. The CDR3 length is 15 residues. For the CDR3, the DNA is TGCACCAGCAGCCAAGTACCTCAGCAAGACTATGGCTACACCTTC. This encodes CTSSQVPQQDYGYTF.

The CDR3 sequence is CASSLILAGGYQETQYF. The CDR3 DNA sequence: TGTGCCAGCAGCTTGATCTTAGCGGGGGGGTACCAAGAGACCCAGTACTTC. V gene TRBV7-8 combines with J gene TRBJ2-5; TRBD2 aligns across 11 bases. The CDR3 runs 17 residues. From germline, CDR1 is SGHVS and CDR2 FQNEAQ. V trimming: 3 bases; J trimming: 0 bases; junction bases outside the gene matches: 6.

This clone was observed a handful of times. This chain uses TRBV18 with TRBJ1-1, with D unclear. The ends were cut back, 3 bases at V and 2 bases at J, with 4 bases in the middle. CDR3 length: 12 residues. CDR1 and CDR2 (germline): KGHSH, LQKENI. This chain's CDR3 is CASSPSNTEAFF. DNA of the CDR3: TGTGCCAGCTCACCGTCTAACACTGAAGCTTTCTTT.